This T cell receptor beta chain was profiled in a study of vaccination and CD4 T cells after COVID-19. V was shortened by 0 bases and J by 8 bases, with 13 bases between the two germline ends. The CDR3 covers 14 residues. In germline, CDR1 is KGHSH, CDR2 LQKENI. An Oncomine TCR Beta short-read assay was used to sequence the DNA from cultured CD4+ T cells. Using the QIAamp micro DNA kit, genomic DNA was extracted from the CD4+ T cells that had been cultured. Each CDR3 protein gets one entry after TCRdb re-called the PCR reads with MiXCR. The sample has 15,000 to 19,000 distinct CDR3 sequences; 40% to 55% are singletons. Described treatment: approximately nine-day PBMC culture with coronavirus spike peptide pools or control peptides (ViraFEST assay). Only a few counts were recorded for this clonotype. Its target is unknown.

This receptor was obtained from a human donor who had recovered from COVID-19. Sequenced material: CD4+ T cells from blood, cultured in vitro, taken before SARS-CoV-2 vaccination. The gene calls are TRBV18 and TRBJ1-2; tentatively, D is TRBD1 (6 bases). This chain's CDR3 is CASSPPSRGGGYTF. DNA for the CDR3: TGTGCCAGCTCACCACCGAGCAGGGGTGGAGGCTACACCTTC. The complete variable domain, with remaining parts taken from reference TRBV18 and TRBJ1-2, reads NAGVMQNPRHLVRRRGQEARLRCSPMKGHSHVYWYRQLPEEGLKFMVYLQKENIIDESGMPKERFSAEFPKEGPSILRIQQVVRGDSAAYFCASSPPSRGGGYTFGSGTRLTVV.